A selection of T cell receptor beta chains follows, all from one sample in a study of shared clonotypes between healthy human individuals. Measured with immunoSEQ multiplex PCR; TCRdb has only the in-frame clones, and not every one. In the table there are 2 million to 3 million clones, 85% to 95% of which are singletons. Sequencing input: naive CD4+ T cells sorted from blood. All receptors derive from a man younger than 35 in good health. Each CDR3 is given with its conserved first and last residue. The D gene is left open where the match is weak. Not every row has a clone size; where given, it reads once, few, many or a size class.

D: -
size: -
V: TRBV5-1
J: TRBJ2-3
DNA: TGCGCCAGCTACCGGGAGGATACGCAGTATTTT
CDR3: CASYREDTQYF

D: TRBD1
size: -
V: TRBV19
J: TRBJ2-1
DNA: TGTGCCAGTAGGTTTATATGGGACAGGGGAACCGGTGAGCAGTTCTTC
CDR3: CASRFIWDRGTGEQFF

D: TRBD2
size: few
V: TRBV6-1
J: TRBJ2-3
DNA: TGTGCCAGCAGTGAAGCGGGGACTAGCGGGAGTCGGGATACGCAGTATTTT
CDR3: CASSEAGTSGSRDTQYF

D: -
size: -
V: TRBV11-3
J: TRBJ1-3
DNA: TGTGCCAGCAGCTTAGGGACGGGAAACACCATATATTTT
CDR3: CASSLGTGNTIYF

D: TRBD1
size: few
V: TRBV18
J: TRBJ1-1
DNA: TGTGCCAGCTCGCCAGGGGGCTTGAACACTGAAGCTTTCTTT
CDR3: CASSPGGLNTEAFF

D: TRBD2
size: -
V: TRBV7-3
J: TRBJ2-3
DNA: TGTGCCAGCAGCTTAACGGGGCTAGCGGGGGGCGGTACGCAGTATTTT
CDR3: CASSLTGLAGGGTQYF

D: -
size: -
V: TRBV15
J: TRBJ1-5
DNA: TGTGCCACCAGCAGGGATCGGACATGGGCCCAGCATTTT
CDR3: CATSRDRTWAQHF

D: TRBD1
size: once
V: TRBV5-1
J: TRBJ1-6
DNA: TGCGCCAGCAGCTTGACGGGACAGGGAGTTTCACCCCTCCACTTT
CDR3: CASSLTGQGVSPLHF

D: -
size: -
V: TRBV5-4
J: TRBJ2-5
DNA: TGTGCCAGCAGCCCGCAGACAGGATTCCAAGAGACCCAGTACTTC
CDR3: CASSPQTGFQETQYF

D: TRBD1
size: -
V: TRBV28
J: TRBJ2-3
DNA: TGTGCCAGTTCGCCACAGGGGGACACAGATACGCAGTATTTT
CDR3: CASSPQGDTDTQYF

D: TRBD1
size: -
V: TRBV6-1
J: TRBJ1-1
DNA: TGTGCCAGCAGTGGACAGGGGGCCGTGAACACTGAAGCTTTCTTT
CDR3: CASSGQGAVNTEAFF

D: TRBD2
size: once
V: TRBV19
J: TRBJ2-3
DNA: TGTGCCAGTAGTAGTACCTGGGCGGGAGGGGCAGATACGCAGTATTTT
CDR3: CASSSTWAGGADTQYF

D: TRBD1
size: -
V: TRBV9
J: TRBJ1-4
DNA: TGTGCCAGCAGCGGACAGGGGATTGGTAAAACTAATGAAAAACTGTTTTTT
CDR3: CASSGQGIGKTNEKLFF

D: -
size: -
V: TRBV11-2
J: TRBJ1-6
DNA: TGTGCCAGCAGCTTATTGGGGGCGACCAAGTCACCCCTCCACTTT
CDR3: CASSLLGATKSPLHF

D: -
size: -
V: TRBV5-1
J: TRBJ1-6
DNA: TGCGCCAGCAGCTTGGGGGGATTCAGTTCTTCACCCCTCCACTTT
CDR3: CASSLGGFSSSPLHF

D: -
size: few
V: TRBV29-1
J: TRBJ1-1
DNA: TGCAGCGTCACTTGGCAAATTTACACTGAAGCTTTCTTT
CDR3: CSVTWQIYTEAFF

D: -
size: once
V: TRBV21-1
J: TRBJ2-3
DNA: TGTGCCAGCAGCAATAGGAGATCGGCCAAAGATACGCAGTATTTT
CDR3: CASSNRRSAKDTQYF

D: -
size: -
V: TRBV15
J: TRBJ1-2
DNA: TGTGCCACCAGCAGAGATCGGGGGGCTAACTATGGCTACACCTTC
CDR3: CATSRDRGANYGYTF

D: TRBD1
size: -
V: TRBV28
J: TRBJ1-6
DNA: TGTGCCAGCAGTCCCTTGGACAGGAATAATTCACCCCTCCACTTT
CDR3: CASSPLDRNNSPLHF

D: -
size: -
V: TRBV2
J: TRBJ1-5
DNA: TGTGCCAGCAGTGAATCGGGTAGGGACTATCAGCCCCAGCATTTT
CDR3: CASSESGRDYQPQHF

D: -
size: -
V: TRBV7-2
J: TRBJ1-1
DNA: TGTGCCAGCAGCTTAGGATCGAGTAGGGGGGCAAACACTGAAGCTTTCTTT
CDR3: CASSLGSSRGANTEAFF

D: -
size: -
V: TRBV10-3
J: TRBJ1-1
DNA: TGTGCCATCAGTGTTCTTAGCCAGGGGAACACTGAAGCTTTCTTT
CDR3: CAISVLSQGNTEAFF

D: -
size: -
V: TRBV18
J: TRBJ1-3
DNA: TGTGCCAGCTCACCAGCGTGGGACAAAGGAAACACCATATATTTT
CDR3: CASSPAWDKGNTIYF

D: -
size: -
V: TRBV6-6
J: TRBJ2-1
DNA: TGTGCCAGCAGTTACTCGGACGGTTACAATGAGCAGTTCTTC
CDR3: CASSYSDGYNEQFF

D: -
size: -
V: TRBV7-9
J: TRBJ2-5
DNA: TGTGCCAGCAGTCAATTCTCCGAAACCCAGTACTTC
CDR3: CASSQFSETQYF

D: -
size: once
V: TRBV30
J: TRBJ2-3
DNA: TGTGCCTGGCTGGACAGACCTAGGACAGATACGCAGTATTTT
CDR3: CAWLDRPRTDTQYF

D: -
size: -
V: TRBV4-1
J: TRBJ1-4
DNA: TGCGCCAGCAGCCAAGATGGGCCCTCCAGAGCAACTAATGAAAAACTGTTTTTT
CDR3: CASSQDGPSRATNEKLFF

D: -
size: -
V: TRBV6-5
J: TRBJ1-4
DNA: TGTGCCAGCAGTTACTCGAGAAGGGGAGGTGAAAAACTGTTTTTT
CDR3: CASSYSRRGGEKLFF

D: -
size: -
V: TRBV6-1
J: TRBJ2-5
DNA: TGTGCCAGCAGGAATCGAGGCCTCCAAGAGACCCAGTACTTC
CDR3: CASRNRGLQETQYF

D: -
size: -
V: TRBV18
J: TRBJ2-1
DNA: TGTGCCAGCTCACCACAGGCCGGCCCCAATGAGCAGTTCTTC
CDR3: CASSPQAGPNEQFF

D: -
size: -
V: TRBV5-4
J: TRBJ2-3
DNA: TGTGCCAGCAACGAAAAGGGGCCTAGCACAGATACGCAGTATTTT
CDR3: CASNEKGPSTDTQYF

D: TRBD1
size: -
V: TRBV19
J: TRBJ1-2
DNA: TGTGCCAGTAGTCCTACAGGGGAGTACGGCTACACCTTC
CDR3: CASSPTGEYGYTF

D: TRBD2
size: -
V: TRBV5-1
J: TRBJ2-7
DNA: TGCGCCAGCAGCTTGGTGGCGGGAGGAACCTACGAGCAGTACTTC
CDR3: CASSLVAGGTYEQYF

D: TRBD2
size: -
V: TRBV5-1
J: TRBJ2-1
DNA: TGCGCCAGCAGCTTGGGGAGCGGGGGGCAGGTAGATGAGCAGTTCTTC
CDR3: CASSLGSGGQVDEQFF

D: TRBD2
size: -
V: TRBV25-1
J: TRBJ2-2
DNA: TGTGCCAGCAGTGAATCCGGGACTAAGAACACCGGGGAGCTGTTTTTT
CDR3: CASSESGTKNTGELFF

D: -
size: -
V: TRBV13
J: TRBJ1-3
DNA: TGTGCCAGCAGCTTAGAGACCAAGCCAGGAAACACCATATATTTT
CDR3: CASSLETKPGNTIYF

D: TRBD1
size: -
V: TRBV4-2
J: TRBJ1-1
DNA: TGTGCCAGCAGCCAAATCACAGGGGGCTATAACACTGAAGCTTTCTTT
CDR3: CASSQITGGYNTEAFF

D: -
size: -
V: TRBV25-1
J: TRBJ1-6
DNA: TGTGCCAGCAGTGAACAGCGAAATTATAATTCACCCCTCCACTTT
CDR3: CASSEQRNYNSPLHF

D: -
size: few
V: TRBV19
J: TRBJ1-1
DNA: TGTGCCAGTAGTACCCTGGGGGGCACTGAAGCTTTCTTT
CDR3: CASSTLGGTEAFF

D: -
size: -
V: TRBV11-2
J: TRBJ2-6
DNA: TGTGCCAGCAGCTTAGCAGGTCGGGTCTCTGGGGCCAACGTCCTGACTTTC
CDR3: CASSLAGRVSGANVLTF

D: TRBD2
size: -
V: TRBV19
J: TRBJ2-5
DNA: TGTGCCAGTAGTGGTCTCAGCGGGGCTAGCGGGAGAGAGACCCAGTACTTC
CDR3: CASSGLSGASGRETQYF

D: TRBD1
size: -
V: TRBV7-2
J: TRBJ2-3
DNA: TGTGCCAGCAGCTTAGGGGACAGGAGGGCTCAAGATACGCAGTATTTT
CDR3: CASSLGDRRAQDTQYF